This T cell receptor (beta chain) was recorded in a study of blood T cell repertoires in COVID-19. Overall study: Samples representing acute and convalescent COVID-19 were sourced from the United States, Italy and Spain.

The authors' processing: Amplification with reference gene primers provided the estimates of nucleated cell counts. Sequencing was performed with immunoSEQ multiplex PCR; in TCRdb, only in-frame clones are kept and a portion is missing. The V and J calls and the clone size are those of that table, but D and trimming were determined from the DNA. This table has about 160,000 clones, under 85% appearing once. Germline CDR1 reads SGHDT; CDR2 reads YYEEEE. The CDR3 consists of 14 residues. V shed 2 bases and J 6 bases; nucleotides not matched to a gene: 5. The rearrangement links TRBV5-6 to TRBJ1-2; 9 bases are a match to TRBD1. The sequence came from a man in his sixties or seventies with acute or convalescent COVID-19. Sequencing input: peripheral blood. The CDR3 reads CASSFRDRVDGYTF. The CDR3 bases are TGTGCCAGCAGCTTCCGGGACAGGGTGGATGGCTACACCTTC.